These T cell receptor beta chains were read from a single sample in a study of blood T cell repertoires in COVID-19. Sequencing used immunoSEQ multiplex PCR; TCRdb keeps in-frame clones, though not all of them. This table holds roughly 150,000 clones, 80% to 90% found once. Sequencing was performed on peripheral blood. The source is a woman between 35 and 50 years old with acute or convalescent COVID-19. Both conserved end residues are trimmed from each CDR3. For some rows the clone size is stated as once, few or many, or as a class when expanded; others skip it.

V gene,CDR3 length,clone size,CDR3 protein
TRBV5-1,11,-,ASGQGGGDEQY
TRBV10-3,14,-,AISEPRRQGSYEQY
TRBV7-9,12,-,ASSSTGQGDTQY
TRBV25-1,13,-,ASSRAGVVTDTQY
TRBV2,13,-,ASKIQGVDTGELF
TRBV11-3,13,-,ASSFGTGRGNTIY
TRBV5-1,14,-,ASSLAGQGKTYEQY
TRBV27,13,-,ASSLRRVGYNEQF
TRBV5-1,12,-,ASSLTSTGNTIY
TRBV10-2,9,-,ASRGADTQY
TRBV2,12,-,ASSEVAGTDTQY
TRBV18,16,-,ASSKPASGTWRAGELF
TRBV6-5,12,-,ASSYGQGNSPLH
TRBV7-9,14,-,ASSLTRVQGVDGYT
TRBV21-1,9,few,ASGLAEKTG
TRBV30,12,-,AWSEGRPTDTQY
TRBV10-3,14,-,AISESTGNMNTEAF
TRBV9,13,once,ASSPRPLADYEQY
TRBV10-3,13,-,AISLGTGPTDTQY
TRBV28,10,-,ARRTPQGGYT
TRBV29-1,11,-,SVSGISTDTQY
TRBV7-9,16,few,ASSPRTGGSVSSYEQY
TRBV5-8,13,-,ASSNPGTGDSPLH
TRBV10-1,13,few,ASSEGLGLAYEQY
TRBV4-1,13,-,ASSLGDRGIEKLF
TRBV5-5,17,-,ASSLGQGQARSGTGELF
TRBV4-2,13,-,ASSQSGTGGYEQY
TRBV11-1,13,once,ASSLVLGGINIQY
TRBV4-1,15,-,ASSPREGQSSSYEQY
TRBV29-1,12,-,SVVLLADQETQY
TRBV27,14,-,ASGNLAGGILDTQY
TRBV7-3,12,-,ASKKWDSSYGYT
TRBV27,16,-,ASSFETGDSTPFNEQF
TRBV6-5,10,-,ASSRDSGELF
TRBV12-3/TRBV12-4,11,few,ASSLRVNTEAF
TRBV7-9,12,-,ASSLVANTAEAF
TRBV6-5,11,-,ASSYLQFYEQY
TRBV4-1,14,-,ASSQEYRANLYEQY
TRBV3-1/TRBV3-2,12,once,ASSQFPAPDTQY
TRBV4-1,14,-,ASSPDSAGAGNTIY
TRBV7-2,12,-,ASSYMGLADTQY
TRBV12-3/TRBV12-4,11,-,ASSSSVNEKLF
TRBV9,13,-,ASSGRARADQPQH
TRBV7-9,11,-,ASSRGQHNEQF